In its sample, the clone carrying this T cell receptor beta chain was seen a few times. The antigen is not known. Germline V gene data show CDR1 as ENHRY and CDR2 as SYGVKD. J was trimmed by 0 bases and V by 4 bases; bases with no gene match: 3. The CDR3 is 15 amino acids. A UMI-containing oligonucleotide was joined by 3' ligation to the TCR cDNA template. Whole-blood samples were around 2.5 ml of peripheral blood from healthy adult volunteers. Input was roughly 1 to 1,100 ng of DNase-treated total RNA without cell sorting. The sample comes from a study of naive and memory T cell subsets. General study results and limits: This RNA-based method may be sensitive to activation-related transcript changes.

The SP2 primer and nested alpha and beta constant region primers amplified ligated cDNA in four rounds. Blood and skin TCR RNA was reverse transcribed with alpha and beta constant primers. MiXCR was run by TCRdb on the 5' RACE reads, yielding one entry per CDR3 protein. The sample includes around 56,000 distinct CDR3 sequences, under 10% of them seen just once. The rearrangement uses TRBV10-3 and TRBJ2-5, with TRBD1 matching 9 bases. The TCR originated in a female donor in good health. The CDR3 sequence is CAISGTGADQETQYF. The CDR3 nucleotides are TGTGCCATCAGTGGGACAGGGGCCGACCAAGAGACCCAGTACTTC.